This TCR beta chain was identified in a study of blood T cell repertoires in COVID-19. V dropped 0 bases and J dropped 7; count of bases not matched to a gene: 4. From germline, CDR1 is LNHDA and CDR2 SQIVND (reference sequence). This CDR3 has 15 residues. The protocol was immunoSEQ multiplex PCR, while the TCRdb copy is restricted to in-frame clones and leaves out a portion. The top ten clones hold approximately 5.4% of a sample with about 140,000 clones, around 87% of them seen once. Material: peripheral blood. The receptor was isolated from a human donor in a cohort sampled during active COVID-19. V and J are TRBV19 and TRBJ1-2; the match to TRBD1 covers 11 bases. The DNA of the CDR3 is TGTGCCAGTAGTATAGAAAGGACAGGGGGCGCTGGCTACACCTTC. It specifies CASSIERTGGAGYTF.